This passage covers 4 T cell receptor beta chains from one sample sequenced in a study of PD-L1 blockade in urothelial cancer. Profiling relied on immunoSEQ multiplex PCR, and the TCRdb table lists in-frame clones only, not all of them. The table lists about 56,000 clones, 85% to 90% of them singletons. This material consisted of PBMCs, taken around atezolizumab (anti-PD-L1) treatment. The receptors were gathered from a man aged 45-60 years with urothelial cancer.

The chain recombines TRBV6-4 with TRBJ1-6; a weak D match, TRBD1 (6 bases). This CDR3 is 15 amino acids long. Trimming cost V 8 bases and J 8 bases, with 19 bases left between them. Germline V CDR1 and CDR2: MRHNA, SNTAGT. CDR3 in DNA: TGTGCCAGCCGACGGACCGGGACACGGGATTCACCCCTCCACTTT. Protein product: CASRRTGTRDSPLHF.

CDR3 loop: CASSSGAGRGYEQYF. CDR3 nucleotides: TGTGCCAGCAGTTCCGGGGCGGGAAGGGGCTACGAGCAGTACTTC. The chain joins TRBV6-1 to TRBJ2-7; weak D call: TRBD2 (6 bases). The CDR3 is 15 amino acids. V lost 5 bases and J 3 bases, leaving 17 bases between the germline ends. CDR1 is MNHNS and CDR2 is SASEGT in the germline V gene.

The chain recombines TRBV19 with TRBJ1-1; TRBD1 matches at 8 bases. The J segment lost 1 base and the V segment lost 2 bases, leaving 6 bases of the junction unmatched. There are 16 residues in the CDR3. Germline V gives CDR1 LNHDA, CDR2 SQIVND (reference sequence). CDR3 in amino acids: CASSILKGQENTEAFF. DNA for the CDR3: TGTGCCAGTAGTATACTCAAGGGACAGGAGAACACTGAAGCTTTCTTT. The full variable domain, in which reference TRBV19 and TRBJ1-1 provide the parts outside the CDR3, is DGGITQSPKYLFRKEGQNVTLSCEQNLNHDAMYWYRQDPGQGLRLIYYSQIVNDFQKGDIAEGYSVSREKKESFPLTVTSAQKNPTAFYLCASSILKGQENTEAFFGQGTRLTVV.

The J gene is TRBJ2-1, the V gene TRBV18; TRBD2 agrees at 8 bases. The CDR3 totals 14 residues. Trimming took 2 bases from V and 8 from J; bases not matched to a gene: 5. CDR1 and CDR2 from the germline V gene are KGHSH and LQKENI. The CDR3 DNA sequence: TGTGCCAGCTCACCAACCAGCGGGAGCCATGAGCAGTTCTTC. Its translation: CASSPTSGSHEQFF.